The 14 T cell receptor beta chains in this list originate from one sample, sequenced in a study of CD8 T cells in Susac syndrome. An input of roughly 0.5 to 1 ug of RNA was subjected to reverse transcription using random hexamers. From the immunoSEQ multiplex PCR reads, TCRdb called clonotypes with MiXCR, one entry per CDR3 protein. The sample has hundreds of thousands of distinct CDR3 sequences, 95% seen once. Specimen: CD4+ T cells from PBMCs. The receptors originated from a human donor with multiple sclerosis.

V gene TRBV7-3 combines with J gene TRBJ2-7, with a possible D match to TRBD2 (7 bases). V lost 2 bases and J 10 bases, leaving 15 bases between the germline ends. Germline values: CDR1 SGHTA, CDR2 FQGTGA. This CDR3 comprises 13 residues. CDR3 coding DNA: TGTGCCAGCAGCTTAGGCACCGGGGGGCTTCAGTACTTC. It yields the protein CASSLGTGGLQYF.

The chain carries TRBV2 and TRBJ1-5; possibly TRBD1 for D (6 bases). CDR3 length: 15 amino acids. Trimming left V 1 base short and J 7 bases short, with 14 bases between. CDR1 SNHLY and CDR2 FYNNEI come from the germline V gene. DNA of the CDR3: TGTGCCAGCAGTGAAGAAGGGGGGGCCAGGCAGCCCCAGCATTTT. Its translation is CASSEEGGARQPQHF. The full variable domain, with the rest looked up from reference TRBV2 and TRBJ1-5, is EPEVTQTPSHQVTQMGQEVILRCVPISNHLYFYWYRQILGQKVEFLVSFYNNEISEKSEIFDDQFSVERPDGSNFTLKIRSTKLEDSAMYFCASSEEGGARQPQHFGDGTRLSIL.

V usage is TRBV29-1 and J usage is TRBJ2-7, with TRBD2 matching over 8 bases. Germline V gene lookup returns CDR1 SQVTM and CDR2 ANQGSEA. Trimming cost V 1 base and J 3 bases; bases outside gene matches: 2. CDR3 size: 13 residues. CDR3 sequence reads: CSVEAGTSYEQYF. Here the CDR3 DNA reads TGCAGCGTTGAAGCCGGGACTAGCTACGAGCAGTACTTC.

The chain uses TRBV5-6 and TRBJ2-1, with no clear D. Germline V CDR1 and CDR2: SGHDT, YYEEEE. This CDR3 is built from 13 residues. V was shortened by 2 bases and J by 10 bases, with 13 bases between the two germline ends. CDR3 region: CASSFEPLGEQFF. In DNA, the CDR3 is TGTGCCAGCAGCTTCGAGCCCCTCGGGGAGCAGTTCTTC.

The rearrangement uses TRBV6-5 and TRBJ1-1; D gene unclear. V lost 6 bases to trimming and J lost 2 bases, with 10 bases between them. There are 13 residues in the CDR3. Germline V gene data show CDR1 as MNHEY and CDR2 as SVGAGI. CDR3 in DNA: TGTGCCAGCAGCGCTACAAGTAACACTGAAGCTTTCTTT. It encodes CASSATSNTEAFF.

This chain uses TRBV7-9 with TRBJ1-2, with TRBD1 identical over 7 bases. This CDR3 is 14 amino acids long. Losses at the gene ends were 2 bases for V and 3 bases for J; bases not matched to a gene: 3. Looked up from germline, CDR1 is SEHNR and CDR2 is FQNEAQ (reference sequence). Written as DNA, the CDR3 is TGTGCCAGCAGCTTAAACAGGGGAGACTATGGCTACACCTTC. Amino acids: CASSLNRGDYGYTF. The whole variable domain, filled in from reference TRBV7-9 and TRBJ1-2, reads DTGVSQNPRHKITKRGQNVTFRCDPISEHNRLYWYRQTLGQGPEFLTYFQNEAQLEKSRLLSDRFSAERPKGSFSTLEIQRTEQGDSAMYLCASSLNRGDYGYTFGSGTRLTVV.

The chain couples TRBV7-2 to TRBJ2-7; the match to TRBD2 covers 14 bases. V lost 1 base and J lost 9; bases outside the gene matches: 5. The CDR3 is 15 amino acids. Germline loops: CDR1 SGHTA, CDR2 FQGNSA. Here the CDR3 DNA reads TGTGCCAGCAGCTTAGGGGGACTAGCGGGAGTCGCGCAGTACTTC. Translated: CASSLGGLAGVAQYF.

This chain links TRBV12-3 or TRBV12-4 with TRBJ1-6; D may be TRBD1 (5 bases). The CDR3 runs to 14 residues. Between the trimmed V and J ends, which lost 6 bases and 6 bases, there was a span of 12 bases. This CDR3 reads CASRAGTANSPLHF. CDR3 in DNA: TGTGCCAGCAGGGCCGGGACTGCTAATTCACCCCTCCACTTT.

The chain links TRBV4-1 to TRBJ2-3; D is ambiguous. This CDR3 is built from 14 residues. Trimming took off 1 base at V and 6 bases at J, with 11 bases between the two ends. Germline CDR1 reads MGHRA; CDR2 reads YSYEKL. CDR3 coding DNA: TGCGCCAGCAGCCAAGGACCGGCGGCGGATACGCAGTATTTT. Encoded protein: CASSQGPAADTQYF.

The chain combines TRBV2 with TRBJ2-7; the D call may be TRBD1 or TRBD2 (5 bases each). The V and J ends lost 8 bases and 3 bases respectively, with 8 bases between them. The germline V gene encodes CDR1 SNHLY and CDR2 FYNNEI. The CDR3 is 11 residues long. The CDR3 nucleotides are TGTGCCAGCGGGGGAGACTACGAGCAGTACTTC. Its protein is CASGGDYEQYF.

J is TRBJ2-1 and V is TRBV20-1, with 14 bases that match TRBD2. The CDR3 loop spans 12 amino acids. V lost 5 bases to trimming and J lost 12 bases; unmatched junction nucleotides: 3. Germline values: CDR1 DFQATT, CDR2 SNEGSKA (reference sequence). DNA for the CDR3: TGCAGTGCTGCCGGACTAGCGGGAGGGCAGTTCTTC. Encoded protein: CSAAGLAGGQFF.

The chain combines TRBV4-1 with TRBJ2-4; 12 nucleotides align to TRBD2. Trimming at V came to 1 base and at J to 7 bases, leaving 5 bases not matched to a gene. This CDR3 spans 16 amino acids. Germline V gene data show CDR1 as MGHRA and CDR2 as YSYEKL. CDR3 nucleotide sequence: TGCGCCAGCAGCCAAGGACTAGCGGGAGTTGGGAACATTCAGTACTTC. Amino acids: CASSQGLAGVGNIQYF.

This chain uses TRBV5-1 with TRBJ2-3; no clear D gene. Trimming removed 0 bases at V and 4 bases at J, with 6 bases between. This CDR3 region has 13 residues. Germline assignment: CDR1 SGHRS and CDR2 YFSETQ. CDR3 in amino acids: CASSLGGADTQYF. CDR3 sequence (DNA): TGCGCCAGCAGCTTGGGGGGTGCAGATACGCAGTATTTT.

The chain combines TRBV28 with TRBJ2-1, with D perhaps TRBD2 (5 bases). This CDR3 is 13 amino acids long. CDR1 is MDHEN, CDR2 SYDVKM, per germline. Deletions cut 3 bases from V and 8 bases from J, with 11 bases between. The CDR3 coding sequence is TGTGCCAGCAGTTTTGGCCGGGGTTATGAGCAGTTCTTC. Encoded protein: CASSFGRGYEQFF.